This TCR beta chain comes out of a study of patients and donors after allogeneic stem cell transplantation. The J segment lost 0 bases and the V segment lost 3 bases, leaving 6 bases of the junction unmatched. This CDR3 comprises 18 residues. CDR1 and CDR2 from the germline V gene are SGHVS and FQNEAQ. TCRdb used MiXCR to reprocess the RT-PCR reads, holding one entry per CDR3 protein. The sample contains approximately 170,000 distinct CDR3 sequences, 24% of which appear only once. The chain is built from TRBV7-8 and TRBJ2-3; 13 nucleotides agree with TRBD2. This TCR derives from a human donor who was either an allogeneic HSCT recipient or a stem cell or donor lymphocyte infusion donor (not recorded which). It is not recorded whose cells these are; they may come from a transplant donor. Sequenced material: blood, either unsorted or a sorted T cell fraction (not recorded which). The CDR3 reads CASSFTSGGGLSTDTQYF. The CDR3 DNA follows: TGTGCCAGCAGCTTCACTAGCGGGGGGGGCCTTAGCACAGATACGCAGTATTTT.